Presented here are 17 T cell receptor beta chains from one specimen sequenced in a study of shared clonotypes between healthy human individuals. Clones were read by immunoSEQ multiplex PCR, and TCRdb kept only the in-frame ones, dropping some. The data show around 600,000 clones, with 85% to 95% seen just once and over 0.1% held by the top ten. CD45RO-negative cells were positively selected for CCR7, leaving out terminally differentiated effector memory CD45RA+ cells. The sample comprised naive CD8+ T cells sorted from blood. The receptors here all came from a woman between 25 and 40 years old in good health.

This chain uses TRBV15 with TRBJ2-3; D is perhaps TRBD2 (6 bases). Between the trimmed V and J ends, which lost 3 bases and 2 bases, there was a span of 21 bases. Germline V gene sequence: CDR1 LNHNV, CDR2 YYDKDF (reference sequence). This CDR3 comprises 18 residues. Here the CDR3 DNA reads TGTGCCACCAGCAGCAAATTCATTATAGCGGAGTACACAGATACGCAGTATTTT. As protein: CATSSKFIIAEYTDTQYF.

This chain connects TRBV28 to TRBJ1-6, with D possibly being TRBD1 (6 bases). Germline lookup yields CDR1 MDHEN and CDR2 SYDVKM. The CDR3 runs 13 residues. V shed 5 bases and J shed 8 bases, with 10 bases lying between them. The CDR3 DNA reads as TGTGCCAGCAGTGTCCGACAGGATTCACCCCTCCACTTT. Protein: CASSVRQDSPLHF. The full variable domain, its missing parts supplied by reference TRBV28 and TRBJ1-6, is DVKVTQSSRYLVKRTGEKVFLECVQDMDHENMFWYRQDPGLGLRLIYFSYDVKMKEKGDIPEGYSVSREKKERFSLILESASTNQTSMYLCASSVRQDSPLHFGNGTRLTVT.

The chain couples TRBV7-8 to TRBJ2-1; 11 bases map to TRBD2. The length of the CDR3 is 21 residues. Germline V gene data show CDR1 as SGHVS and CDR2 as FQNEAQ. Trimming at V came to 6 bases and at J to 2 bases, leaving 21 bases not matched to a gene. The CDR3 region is CASRYIRVGASGRTTYNEQFF. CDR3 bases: TGTGCCAGCAGATATATTCGTGTTGGGGCTAGCGGGAGGACGACCTACAATGAGCAGTTCTTC.

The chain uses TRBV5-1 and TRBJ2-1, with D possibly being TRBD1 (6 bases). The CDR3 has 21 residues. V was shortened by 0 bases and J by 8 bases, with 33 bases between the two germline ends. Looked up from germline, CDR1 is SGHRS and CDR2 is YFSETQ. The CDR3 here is CASSLGGGDITGQGFRDEQFF. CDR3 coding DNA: TGCGCCAGCAGCTTGGGTGGCGGAGACATAACCGGGCAGGGGTTTAGGGATGAGCAGTTCTTC. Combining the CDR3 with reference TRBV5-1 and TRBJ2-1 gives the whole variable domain KAGVTQTPRYLIKTRGQQVTLSCSPISGHRSVSWYQQTPGQGLQFLFEYFSETQRNKGNFPGRFSGRQFSNSRSEMNVSTLELGDSALYLCASSLGGGDITGQGFRDEQFFGPGTRLTVL.

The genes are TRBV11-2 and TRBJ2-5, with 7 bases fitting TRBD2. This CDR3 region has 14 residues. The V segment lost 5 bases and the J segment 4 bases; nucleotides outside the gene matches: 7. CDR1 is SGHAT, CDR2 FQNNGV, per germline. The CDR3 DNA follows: TGTGCCAGCAGCGGGGGGGACTCCGGAGAGACCCAGTACTTC. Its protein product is CASSGGDSGETQYF.

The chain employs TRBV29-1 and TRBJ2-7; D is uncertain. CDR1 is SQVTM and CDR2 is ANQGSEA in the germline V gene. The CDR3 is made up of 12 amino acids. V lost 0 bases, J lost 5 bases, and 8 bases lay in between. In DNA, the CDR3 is TGCAGCGTTGAAGATAGAGATGACGAGCAGTACTTC. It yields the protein CSVEDRDDEQYF.

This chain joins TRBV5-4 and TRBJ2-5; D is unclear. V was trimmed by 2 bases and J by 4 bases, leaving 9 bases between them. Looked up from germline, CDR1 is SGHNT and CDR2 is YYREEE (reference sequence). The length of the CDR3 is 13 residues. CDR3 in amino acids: CASSFEASETQYF. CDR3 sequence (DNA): TGTGCCAGCAGCTTCGAGGCATCAGAGACCCAGTACTTC.

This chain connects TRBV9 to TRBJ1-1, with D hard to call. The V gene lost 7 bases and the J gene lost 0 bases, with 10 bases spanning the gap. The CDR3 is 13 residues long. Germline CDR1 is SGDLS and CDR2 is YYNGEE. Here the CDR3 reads CASSAVLNTEAFF. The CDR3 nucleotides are TGTGCCAGCTCCGCAGTACTGAACACTGAAGCTTTCTTT.

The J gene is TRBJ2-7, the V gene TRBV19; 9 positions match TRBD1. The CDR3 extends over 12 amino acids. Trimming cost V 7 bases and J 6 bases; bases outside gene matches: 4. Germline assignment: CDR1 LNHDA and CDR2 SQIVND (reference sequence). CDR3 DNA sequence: TGTGCCAGTAAGGGGACAGGGACCGAGCAGTACTTC. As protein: CASKGTGTEQYF. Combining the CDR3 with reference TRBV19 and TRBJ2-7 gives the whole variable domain DGGITQSPKYLFRKEGQNVTLSCEQNLNHDAMYWYRQDPGQGLRLIYYSQIVNDFQKGDIAEGYSVSREKKESFPLTVTSAQKNPTAFYLCASKGTGTEQYFGPGTRLTVT.

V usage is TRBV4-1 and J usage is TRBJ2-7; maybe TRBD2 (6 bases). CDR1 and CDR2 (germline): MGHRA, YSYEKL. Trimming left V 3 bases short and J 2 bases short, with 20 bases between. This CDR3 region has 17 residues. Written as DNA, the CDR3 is TGCGCCAGCAGCCACGGCCCTGGCGGCGGGACGGCCTACGAGCAGTACTTC. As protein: CASSHGPGGGTAYEQYF.

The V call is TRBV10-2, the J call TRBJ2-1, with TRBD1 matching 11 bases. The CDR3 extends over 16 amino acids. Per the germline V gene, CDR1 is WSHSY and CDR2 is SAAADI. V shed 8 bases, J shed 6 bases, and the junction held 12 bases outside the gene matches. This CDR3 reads CASGNGGQGASNEQFF. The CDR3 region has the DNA TGCGCCAGCGGAAACGGAGGACAGGGGGCGAGCAATGAGCAGTTCTTC.

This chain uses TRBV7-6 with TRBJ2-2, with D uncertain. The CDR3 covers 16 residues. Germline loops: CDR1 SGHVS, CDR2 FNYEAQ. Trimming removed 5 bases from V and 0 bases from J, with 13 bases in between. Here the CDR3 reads CASSPRSRPNTGELFF. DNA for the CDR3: TGTGCCAGCAGCCCTAGAAGTAGGCCGAACACCGGGGAGCTGTTTTTT.

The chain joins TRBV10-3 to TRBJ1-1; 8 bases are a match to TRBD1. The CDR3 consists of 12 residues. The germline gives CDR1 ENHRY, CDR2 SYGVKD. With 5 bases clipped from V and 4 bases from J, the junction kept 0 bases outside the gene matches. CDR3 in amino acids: CAISTGGTEAFF. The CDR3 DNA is TGTGCCATCAGTACAGGGGGCACTGAAGCTTTCTTT.

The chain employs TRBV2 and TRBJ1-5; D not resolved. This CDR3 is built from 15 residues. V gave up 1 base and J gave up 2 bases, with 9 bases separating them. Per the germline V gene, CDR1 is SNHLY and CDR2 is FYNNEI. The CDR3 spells CASSEGRLGNQPQHF. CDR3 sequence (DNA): TGTGCCAGCAGTGAAGGTCGCCTGGGCAATCAGCCCCAGCATTTT.

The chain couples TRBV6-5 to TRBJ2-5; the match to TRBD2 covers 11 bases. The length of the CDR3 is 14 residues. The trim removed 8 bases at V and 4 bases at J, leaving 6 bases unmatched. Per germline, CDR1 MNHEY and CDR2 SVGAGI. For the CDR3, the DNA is TGTGCCAGCTCCCCCGGGACTAGCGGAGAGACCCAGTACTTC. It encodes CASSPGTSGETQYF.

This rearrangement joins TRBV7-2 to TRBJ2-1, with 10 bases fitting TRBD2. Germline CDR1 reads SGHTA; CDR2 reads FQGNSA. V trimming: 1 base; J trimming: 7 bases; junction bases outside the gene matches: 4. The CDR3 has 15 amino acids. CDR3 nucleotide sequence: TGTGCCAGCAGCTTAGGGACTAGCGGACTAAATGAGCAGTTCTTC. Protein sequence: CASSLGTSGLNEQFF.

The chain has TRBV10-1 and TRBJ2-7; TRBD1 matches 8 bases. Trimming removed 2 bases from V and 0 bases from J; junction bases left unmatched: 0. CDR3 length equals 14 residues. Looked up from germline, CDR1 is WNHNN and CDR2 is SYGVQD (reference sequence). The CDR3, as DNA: TGCGCCAGCAGTGAGACAGGGGGCTCCTACGAGCAGTACTTC. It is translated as CASSETGGSYEQYF.